The 18 T cell receptor beta chains listed next were all sequenced from one sample in a study of prognosis after radiotherapy for stage I lung cancer. Amplification of TCR beta CDR3 from genomic DNA used two-round multiplex PCR. Initially, in first-round PCR, primers specific to each TRBV and TRBJ gene were used. One entry per CDR3 protein results from TCRdb running MiXCR on the multiplex PCR reads. The repertoire holds fewer than 14,000 distinct CDR3 sequences, with roughly 50% as singletons. Source: PBMCs, taken before or after stereotactic body radiation therapy (not recorded which). Receptors originate from a donor over 45 with non-small cell lung cancer.

This chain connects TRBV20-1 to TRBJ2-3, with D unclear. The CDR3 covers 13 residues. Germline values: CDR1 DFQATT, CDR2 SNEGSKA (reference sequence). The V end lost 3 bases, the J end lost 2 bases, and 9 bases lay between the germline ends. CDR3 protein: CSARVVDTDTQYF. The CDR3 DNA sequence: TGCAGTGCTAGGGTCGTGGACACAGATACGCAGTATTTT.

Of note for this clonotype: Mismatch with germline at one junction end may stem from a read error. The J gene is TRBJ2-5, the V gene TRBV9; possible D gene TRBD1, 6 bases. From germline, CDR1 is SGDLS and CDR2 YYNGEE. The length of the CDR3 is 14 residues. Written as DNA, the CDR3 is TGTGCCAGCTCCATCCGAACAGGGTCGGAGACCCATTACTTC. This codes for CASSIRTGSETHYF.

In its sample, this clonotype was seen a few times. The V and J genes are TRBV2 and TRBJ1-2; 9 nucleotides align to TRBD1. Germline lookup yields CDR1 SNHLY and CDR2 FYNNEI. This CDR3 comprises 17 residues. The trim removed 7 bases at V and 3 bases at J, leaving 15 bases unmatched. CDR3 nucleotides: TGTGCCAGCATCCAAAGCCCGGGACAGGGTGTTGACTATGGCTACACCTTC. Its translation: CASIQSPGQGVDYGYTF.

This clonotype counts as medium-sized. The genes are TRBV11-2 and TRBJ2-6; D not certain. The V and J ends lost 1 base and 0 bases respectively, with 10 bases between them. The CDR3 has 17 amino acids. CDR1 SGHAT and CDR2 FQNNGV come from the germline V gene. The CDR3 DNA reads as TGTGCCAGCAGCTTAGTGGTCAGTTACTCTGGGGCCAACGTCCTGACTTTC. This encodes CASSLVVSYSGANVLTF.

The V and J genes are TRBV7-2 and TRBJ1-6; D is perhaps TRBD1 (6 bases). CDR3 length equals 16 residues. Trimming took 1 base from V and 8 from J, leaving 15 bases between them. Germline loops: CDR1 SGHTA, CDR2 FQGNSA. The chain's CDR3 is CASSLEGGSWDSPLHF. The CDR3 DNA follows: TGTGCCAGCAGCTTAGAAGGGGGATCCTGGGATTCACCCCTCCACTTT.

To note about this clonotype: The junction departs from germline at one end; a sequencing error may be responsible. This sequence joins TRBV7-2 and TRBJ2-3, with D possibly matching TRBD2 (5 bases). The CDR3 spans 17 residues. Germline V gene lookup returns CDR1 SGHTA and CDR2 FQGNSA. CDR3: CANSRAVLRMSTDTQYF. The CDR3 coding sequence is TGTGCCAACAGCAGAGCGGTCCTACGGATGAGCACAGATACGCAGTATTTT.

The chain joins TRBV11-3 to TRBJ2-7; D may be TRBD1 (6 bases). Germline V CDR1 and CDR2: SGHNT, YENEEA. Trimming took 5 bases from V and 5 from J, leaving 19 bases between them. The CDR3 covers 15 residues. This chain's CDR3 is CASSPRPTGSHEQYF. CDR3 coding DNA: TGTGCCAGCAGCCCCCGTCCAACAGGGTCCCACGAGCAGTACTTC. The variable domain in full, with the rest retrieved from reference TRBV11-3 and TRBJ2-7, is EAGVVQSPRYKIIEKKQPVAFWCNPISGHNTLYWYLQNLGQGPELLIRYENEEAVDDSQLPKDRFSAERLKGVDSTLKIQPAELGDSAVYLCASSPRPTGSHEQYFGPGTRLTVT.

This clonotype was detected many times. The chain couples TRBV6-2 or TRBV6-3 to TRBJ1-1, with D hard to call. There are 13 residues in the CDR3. CDR1 MNHEY and CDR2 SVGEGT come from the germline V gene. Trimming took off 2 bases at V and 3 bases at J, with 7 bases between the two ends. The CDR3 reads CASSYGRDTEAFF. The CDR3 DNA is TGTGCCAGCAGTTACGGGAGGGACACTGAAGCTTTCTTT.

This clonotype is termed medium-sized. This rearrangement joins TRBV7-8 to TRBJ1-1; 8 bases line up with TRBD1. V trimming: 1 base; J trimming: 3 bases; junction bases outside the gene matches: 1. The CDR3 loop spans 14 amino acids. The V gene's germline CDR1 is SGHVS and CDR2 FQNEAQ. In DNA form, the CDR3 reads TGTGCCAGCAGCTTAGACAGGGGGGACACTGAAGCTTTCTTT. Its translation: CASSLDRGDTEAFF.

For this clonotype: The germline gene is not matched at one end of the junction; a read error may be the cause. This chain joins TRBV7-3 and TRBJ2-3; D gene unclear. The CDR3 is 15 amino acids. Germline CDR1 reads SGHTA; CDR2 reads FQGTGA. The CDR3 DNA sequence: TGTGCCAGCAGATCACCTGACAAAGGCGAAGATACGCAGTACTTT. As protein: CASRSPDKGEDTQYF.

In its sample, this clonotype ranks as medium-sized (0.01 to 0.1%). The chain recombines TRBV9 with TRBJ2-1, with TRBD2 matching 14 bases. V dropped 4 bases and J dropped 8; count of bases not matched to a gene: 14. The germline V gene has CDR1 SGDLS and CDR2 YYNGEE. The CDR3 has 18 amino acids. In nucleotides, the CDR3 is TGTGCCAGCAGCCCACGCCTCAGACTAGCGGGAGGGAATGATGAGCAGTTCTTC. This translates into CASSPRLRLAGGNDEQFF.

This clonotype occurred once. The gene calls are TRBV5-1 and TRBJ2-1; TRBD2 matches 10 bases. The CDR3 loop spans 19 amino acids. V gave up 1 base and J gave up 6 bases; unmatched junction bases: 16. Germline CDR1 SGHRS, CDR2 YFSETQ. In DNA form, the CDR3 reads TGCGCCAGCAGCTTGTGGGGTGTGGTAGCGGGGGGCGACGTCAATGAGCAGTTCTTC. This gives the protein CASSLWGVVAGGDVNEQFF. The full variable domain, its missing parts supplied by reference TRBV5-1 and TRBJ2-1, is KAGVTQTPRYLIKTRGQQVTLSCSPISGHRSVSWYQQTPGQGLQFLFEYFSETQRNKGNFPGRFSGRQFSNSRSEMNVSTLELGDSALYLCASSLWGVVAGGDVNEQFFGPGTRLTVL.

The rearrangement links TRBV7-3 to TRBJ2-1; D not certain. Trimming shortened V by 5 bases and J by 4 bases, and 15 bases separated the two germline ends. This CDR3 spans 15 amino acids. The germline V gene encodes CDR1 SGHTA and CDR2 FQGTGA. The CDR3 loop is CASSAGSGAYNEQFF. Here the CDR3 DNA reads TGTGCCAGCAGCGCTGGTTCAGGAGCTTACAATGAGCAGTTCTTC.

This clonotype was seen only once. The rearrangement joins TRBV5-1 to TRBJ1-3, with D possibly matching TRBD1 (6 bases). From germline, CDR1 is SGHRS and CDR2 YFSETQ. The CDR3 is made up of 15 amino acids. Trimming took off 1 base at V and 0 bases at J, with 8 bases between the two ends. This chain's CDR3 is CASSLTGSSGNTIYF. The CDR3 DNA is TGCGCCAGCAGCTTGACAGGGAGCTCTGGAAACACCATATATTTT.

This clonotype ranks as medium-sized. The gene calls are TRBV24-1 and TRBJ1-5; TRBD1 might be the D (6 bases). This CDR3 spans 14 amino acids. V was cut by 1 base and J by 4 bases, with 7 bases left in between. Germline CDR1 and CDR2: KGHDR and SFDVKD. CDR3 amino acids: CATSDLGGNQPQHF. DNA for the CDR3: TGTGCCACCAGTGATTTAGGGGGGAATCAGCCCCAGCATTTT.

The V and J genes are TRBV12-3 or TRBV12-4 and TRBJ2-5, with TRBD1 matching over 11 bases. The V segment lost 5 bases and the J segment 4 bases; nucleotides outside the gene matches: 3. The CDR3 runs to 14 residues. CDR3 in amino acids: CASSRGTGGETQYF. The CDR3 DNA reads as TGTGCCAGCAGTCGAGGGACAGGGGGAGAGACCCAGTACTTC.

The chain has TRBV20-1 and TRBJ1-3; perhaps TRBD1 as D (5 bases). The CDR3 extends over 14 amino acids. Trimming took off 5 bases at V and 0 bases at J, with 11 bases between the two ends. Per germline, CDR1 DFQATT and CDR2 SNEGSKA (reference sequence). The CDR3, as DNA: TGCAGTGCTTATCAGGGTTTCTCTGGAAACACCATATATTTT. Residues: CSAYQGFSGNTIYF.

The J gene is TRBJ1-1, the V gene TRBV28, with TRBD1 identical over 9 bases. Unmatched junction bases numbered 7, after V lost 5 bases and J lost 0 bases. The CDR3 is made up of 16 amino acids. Germline V gene sequence: CDR1 MDHEN, CDR2 SYDVKM. The CDR3 sequence is CASSPHGQGMNTEAFF. The CDR3 DNA reads TGTGCCAGCAGTCCTCACGGACAGGGGATGAACACTGAAGCTTTCTTT.